Given below is one TCR beta chain in context. The data belong to a study of Ad26.COV2.S vaccination and SARS-CoV-2 variants. Measured with immunoSEQ multiplex PCR; TCRdb has only the in-frame clones, and not every one. The sample has 430,000 or so clones, 75% to 95% seen once; the top ten hold 10% to 15%. The treatment: over 15 received Ad26.COV2.S at low or high dose, single or two shots; 5 received placebo; per-sample allocation not given. Samples were taken on day 63 after the first vaccine or placebo injection. The shot given was an Ad26 vector that makes Wuhan-strain SARS-CoV-2 spike. V was clipped by 0 bases and J by 0 bases, with 11 bases between them. Germline V CDR1 and CDR2: MNHEY, SMNVEV (reference sequence). This CDR3 has 16 amino acids.

This TCR was sampled from a person between 18 and 60 years old who received the Ad26.COV2.S COVID-19 vaccine or a placebo. J is TRBJ1-1 and V is TRBV27; D is possibly TRBD1 (5 bases). The sample here was peripheral blood, taken in a trial of Ad26.COV2.S vaccine versus placebo. CDR3 nucleotides: TGTGCCAGCAGTTTATCCCCTGGGACTCTGAACACTGAAGCTTTCTTT. It encodes CASSLSPGTLNTEAFF.